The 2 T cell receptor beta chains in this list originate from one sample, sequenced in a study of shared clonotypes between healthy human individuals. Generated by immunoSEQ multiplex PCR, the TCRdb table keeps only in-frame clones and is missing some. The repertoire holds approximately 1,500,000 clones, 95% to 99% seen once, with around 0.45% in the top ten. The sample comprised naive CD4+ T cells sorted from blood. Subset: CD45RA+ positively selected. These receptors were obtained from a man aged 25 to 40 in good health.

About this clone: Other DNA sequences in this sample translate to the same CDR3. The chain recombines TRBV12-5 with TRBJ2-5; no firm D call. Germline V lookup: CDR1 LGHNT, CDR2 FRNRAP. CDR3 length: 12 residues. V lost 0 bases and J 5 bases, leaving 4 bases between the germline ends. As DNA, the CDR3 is TGTGCTAGTGGTTTGGTAGGGGAGACCCAGTACTTC. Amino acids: CASGLVGETQYF.

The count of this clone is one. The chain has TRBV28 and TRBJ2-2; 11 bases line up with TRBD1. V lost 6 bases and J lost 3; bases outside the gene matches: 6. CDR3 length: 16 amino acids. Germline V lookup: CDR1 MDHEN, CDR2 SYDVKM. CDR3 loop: CASRTGQGAYTGELFF. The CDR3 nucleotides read TGTGCCAGCAGAACAGGACAGGGGGCTTACACCGGGGAGCTGTTTTTT. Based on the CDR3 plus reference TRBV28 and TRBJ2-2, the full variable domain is DVKVTQSSRYLVKRTGEKVFLECVQDMDHENMFWYRQDPGLGLRLIYFSYDVKMKEKGDIPEGYSVSREKKERFSLILESASTNQTSMYLCASRTGQGAYTGELFFGEGSRLTVL.